Listed below are T cell receptor beta chains from one sample, sequenced in a study of regulatory T cells in long-lasting Graves disease. In TCRdb, the multiplex PCR reads were re-called with MiXCR into one record per CDR3 protein. The data hold over 300,000 distinct CDR3 sequences, with less than 20% observed a single time. The specimen was peripheral blood mononuclear cells (PBMCs), collected at new diagnosis, from a patient treated with antithyroid drugs. These receptors originate from a female donor with Graves disease. Both conserved end residues are part of each CDR3. Each record gives: clone size, D gene, J gene, V gene, CDR3 protein, CDR3 DNA. The D gene is left open where the match is weak. Rows may omit the clone size; those that give it use once, few, many or a size class.

size: .
D: TRBD2
J: TRBJ2-3
V: TRBV6-1
CDR3: CASSDGSIAGAPGDTQYF
DNA: TGTGCCAGCAGTGATGGATCCATAGCGGGGGCACCTGGAGATACGCAGTATTTT

size: .
D: .
J: TRBJ1-4
V: TRBV10-3
CDR3: CAISETETNEKLFF
DNA: TGTGCCATCAGTGAGACAGAAACTAATGAAAAACTGTTTTTT

size: .
D: .
J: TRBJ2-5
V: TRBV7-2
CDR3: CASSFPRGGGETQYF
DNA: TGTGCCAGCAGCTTTCCCCGTGGGGGCGGAGAGACCCAGTACTTC

size: many
D: TRBD1
J: TRBJ1-1
V: TRBV19
CDR3: CASSITRTGNTEAFF
DNA: TGTGCCAGTAGTATAACCAGGACAGGGAACACTGAAGCTTTCTTT

size: few
D: .
J: TRBJ2-6
V: TRBV5-4
CDR3: CASSFGVTNVLTF
DNA: TGTGCCAGCAGCTTTGGAGTGACCAACGTCCTGACTTTC

size: many
D: .
J: TRBJ2-7
V: TRBV5-6
CDR3: CASSRASGEQYF
DNA: TGTGCCAGCAGCCGTGCATCAGGCGAGCAGTACTTC

size: many
D: .
J: TRBJ2-2
V: TRBV7-2
CDR3: CASSLGARAGGNTGELFF
DNA: TGTGCCAGCAGCTTGGGGGCCCGGGCGGGTGGTAACACCGGGGAGCTGTTTTTT

size: .
D: .
J: TRBJ2-2
V: TRBV5-5
CDR3: CASSRRWGAGTGELFF
DNA: TGTGCCAGCAGCCGGAGATGGGGGGCGGGCACCGGGGAGCTGTTTTTT

size: many
D: .
J: TRBJ2-1
V: TRBV7-9
CDR3: CASSFGRDPNNEQFF
DNA: TGTGCCAGCAGCTTCGGCAGAGACCCTAACAATGAGCAGTTCTTC

size: many
D: .
J: TRBJ1-3
V: TRBV27
CDR3: CASSLGGTGNTIYF
DNA: TGTGCCAGCAGTTTAGGAGGGACTGGAAACACCATATATTTT

size: .
D: .
J: TRBJ2-3
V: TRBV11-2
CDR3: CASSWGFRTTQYF
DNA: TGTGCCAGCAGCTGGGGATTTAGGACTACGCAGTATTTT

size: many
D: .
J: TRBJ1-2
V: TRBV12-3/TRBV12-4
CDR3: CASADLGGYGYTF
DNA: TGTGCCAGCGCGGATTTGGGGGGATATGGCTACACCTTC

size: many
D: TRBD2
J: TRBJ2-5
V: TRBV7-2
CDR3: CASRLAGGRETQYF
DNA: TGTGCCAGCAGATTAGCGGGAGGACGGGAGACCCAGTACTTC

size: .
D: TRBD2
J: TRBJ2-2
V: TRBV28
CDR3: CASSRTSGRAVFGELFF
DNA: TGTGCCAGCAGCCGAACTAGCGGGAGGGCCGTTTTCGGGGAGCTGTTTTTT

size: .
D: .
J: TRBJ1-2
V: TRBV27
CDR3: CAARGGYGYTF
DNA: TGTGCCGCCCGGGGGGGGTATGGCTACACCTTC

size: few
D: .
J: TRBJ1-1
V: TRBV12-3/TRBV12-4
CDR3: CASSLASGTSEAFF
DNA: TGTGCCAGCAGTTTAGCGTCGGGAACCTCTGAAGCTTTCTTT

size: many
D: TRBD1
J: TRBJ2-2
V: TRBV11-1
CDR3: CASSRDREWTGELFF
DNA: TGTGCCAGCAGTCGGGACAGGGAATGGACCGGGGAGCTGTTTTTT

size: many
D: TRBD1
J: TRBJ2-7
V: TRBV7-9
CDR3: CALQGTWYEQYF
DNA: TGTGCCCTACAGGGGACCTGGTACGAGCAGTACTTC

size: many
D: .
J: TRBJ1-3
V: TRBV5-1
CDR3: CASSLGQLSGNTIYF
DNA: TGCGCCAGCAGCTTGGGGCAACTCTCTGGAAACACCATATATTTT

size: many
D: .
J: TRBJ1-4
V: TRBV2
CDR3: CASTVGTEATNEKLFF
DNA: TGTGCCAGCACCGTGGGCACAGAGGCAACTAATGAAAAACTGTTTTTT

size: .
D: .
J: TRBJ2-2
V: TRBV7-2
CDR3: CASSLAGERPSGELFF
DNA: TGTGCCAGCAGCTTAGCGGGCGAGCGGCCCTCCGGGGAGCTGTTTTTT

size: .
D: .
J: TRBJ2-7
V: TRBV6-1
CDR3: CASSPPGWGATPYEQYF
DNA: TGTGCCAGCAGCCCCCCTGGCTGGGGGGCAACCCCCTACGAGCAGTACTTC

size: many
D: TRBD1
J: TRBJ2-1
V: TRBV28
CDR3: CASSTTGGHNEQFF
DNA: TGTGCCAGCAGTACGACAGGGGGCCACAATGAGCAGTTCTTC

size: few
D: .
J: TRBJ1-6
V: TRBV18
CDR3: CASSPGHTSPLHF
DNA: TGTGCCAGCTCACCGGGACACACTTCACCCCTCCACTTT

size: .
D: .
J: TRBJ1-1
V: TRBV6-2/TRBV6-3
CDR3: CASTRPGGTEAFF
DNA: TGTGCCAGCACGCGACCCGGGGGCACTGAAGCTTTCTTT

size: many
D: .
J: TRBJ1-6
V: TRBV2
CDR3: CASCLQGHKASPLHF
DNA: TGTGCCAGCTGCCTGCAGGGACATAAGGCATCACCCCTCCACTTT

size: few
D: .
J: TRBJ2-1
V: TRBV15
CDR3: CATSRLTGSGGDEQFF
DNA: TGTGCCACCAGCAGGCTGACAGGGAGCGGGGGAGATGAGCAGTTCTTC

size: many
D: TRBD1
J: TRBJ2-1
V: TRBV5-1
CDR3: CASSLGGWDRENEQFF
DNA: TGCGCCAGCAGCTTGGGGGGATGGGACAGAGAAAATGAGCAGTTCTTC

size: many
D: TRBD1
J: TRBJ1-1
V: TRBV5-1
CDR3: CASSLRQGAAEAFF
DNA: TGCGCCAGCAGCTTAAGACAGGGGGCGGCTGAAGCTTTCTTT

size: many
D: .
J: TRBJ2-7
V: TRBV9
CDR3: CASSEGGDGPYEQYF
DNA: TGTGCCAGCAGCGAGGGGGGGGATGGGCCCTACGAGCAGTACTTC

size: once
D: .
J: TRBJ1-4
V: TRBV7-3
CDR3: CACTDRGEKLFF
DNA: TGTGCCTGCACCGACCGTGGGGAAAAACTGTTTTTT

size: many
D: TRBD1
J: TRBJ1-4
V: TRBV12-3/TRBV12-4
CDR3: CASSQSKTGGYEKLFF
DNA: TGTGCCAGCAGTCAGAGCAAGACAGGGGGCTATGAAAAACTGTTTTTT

size: many
D: TRBD1
J: TRBJ1-6
V: TRBV3-1
CDR3: CASSQDRDSSPLHF
DNA: TGTGCCAGCAGCCAAGACCGGGACAGTTCACCCCTCCACTTT

size: .
D: .
J: TRBJ2-7
V: TRBV14
CDR3: CASSRGKAGSLREQYF
DNA: TGTGCCAGCAGCCGGGGGAAGGCGGGCTCCCTTCGCGAGCAGTACTTC

size: .
D: TRBD2
J: TRBJ2-2
V: TRBV10-3
CDR3: CAITRGLAKGKNTGELFF
DNA: TGTGCCATCACCCGAGGACTAGCAAAAGGGAAGAACACCGGGGAGCTGTTTTTT

size: .
D: .
J: TRBJ2-1
V: TRBV29-1
CDR3: CSVEDRRASEQFF
DNA: TGCAGCGTTGAAGATAGGAGGGCCAGTGAGCAGTTCTTC

size: many
D: .
J: TRBJ2-3
V: TRBV18
CDR3: CASVPDTQYF
DNA: TGTGCCAGCGTCCCCGATACGCAGTATTTT

size: few
D: TRBD1
J: TRBJ1-2
V: TRBV27
CDR3: CASSGQAVSRWGYTF
DNA: TGTGCCAGCAGCGGACAGGCGGTCTCCCGGTGGGGCTACACCTTC

size: many
D: TRBD2
J: TRBJ2-3
V: TRBV7-6
CDR3: CASSLGEGAHTDTQYF
DNA: TGTGCCAGCAGCTTAGGGGAGGGAGCCCACACAGATACGCAGTATTTT

size: few
D: .
J: TRBJ2-4
V: TRBV3-1
CDR3: CASSQENVLPFLAKNIQYF
DNA: TGTGCCAGCAGCCAAGAAAACGTACTTCCCTTTCTGGCCAAAAACATTCAGTACTTC

size: many
D: TRBD1
J: TRBJ1-2
V: TRBV12-3/TRBV12-4
CDR3: CASSLWGQDGYTF
DNA: TGTGCCAGCAGTTTATGGGGACAGGATGGCTACACCTTC

size: many
D: .
J: TRBJ2-7
V: TRBV7-9
CDR3: CASSLDPLSSSYEQYF
DNA: TGTGCCAGCAGCTTAGACCCCCTTTCGAGCTCCTACGAGCAGTACTTC

size: .
D: TRBD1
J: TRBJ1-2
V: TRBV2
CDR3: CASDQGGNGYTF
DNA: TGTGCCAGCGACCAGGGGGGGAATGGCTACACCTTC

size: .
D: TRBD2
J: TRBJ2-5
V: TRBV7-8
CDR3: CASSPKSRTSGGSPETQYF
DNA: TGTGCCAGCAGCCCCAAAAGTCGGACTAGCGGGGGCTCCCCGGAGACCCAGTACTTC

size: many
D: .
J: TRBJ1-2
V: TRBV27
CDR3: CASTPLSGNYGYTF
DNA: TGTGCCAGCACCCCCTTGAGCGGCAACTATGGCTACACCTTC

size: many
D: .
J: TRBJ2-7
V: TRBV15
CDR3: CATSDHSYEQYF
DNA: TGTGCCACTAGTGACCACTCCTACGAGCAGTACTTC

size: .
D: .
J: TRBJ1-5
V: TRBV10-3
CDR3: CAISESGWFLNQPQHF
DNA: TGTGCCATCAGTGAGTCGGGGTGGTTCCTCAATCAGCCCCAGCATTTT

size: many
D: TRBD1
J: TRBJ2-4
V: TRBV28
CDR3: CTSSGPGQQNIQYF
DNA: TGTACCAGCAGTGGACCGGGACAGCAGAACATTCAGTACTTC

size: .
D: .
J: TRBJ2-3
V: TRBV4-1
CDR3: CASSPRSGDIDTQYF
DNA: TGTGCCAGCAGCCCAAGATCAGGAGATATAGATACGCAGTATTTT

size: many
D: .
J: TRBJ2-2
V: TRBV11-2
CDR3: CASSFGGINTGELFF
DNA: TGTGCCAGCAGCTTTGGGGGAATAAACACCGGGGAGCTGTTTTTT

size: many
D: .
J: TRBJ1-1
V: TRBV2
CDR3: CASSEDGTIPMNTEAFF
DNA: TGTGCCAGCAGTGAGGACGGAACAATCCCTATGAACACTGAAGCTTTCTTT

size: few
D: TRBD1
J: TRBJ2-2
V: TRBV7-9
CDR3: CASSLVPGQGTVENTGELFF
DNA: TGTGCCAGCAGCTTAGTCCCGGGACAGGGAACTGTGGAGAACACCGGGGAGCTGTTTTTT

size: many
D: .
J: TRBJ2-1
V: TRBV27
CDR3: CASSLRESYNEQFF
DNA: TGTGCCAGCAGTTTAAGGGAGTCCTACAATGAGCAGTTCTTC